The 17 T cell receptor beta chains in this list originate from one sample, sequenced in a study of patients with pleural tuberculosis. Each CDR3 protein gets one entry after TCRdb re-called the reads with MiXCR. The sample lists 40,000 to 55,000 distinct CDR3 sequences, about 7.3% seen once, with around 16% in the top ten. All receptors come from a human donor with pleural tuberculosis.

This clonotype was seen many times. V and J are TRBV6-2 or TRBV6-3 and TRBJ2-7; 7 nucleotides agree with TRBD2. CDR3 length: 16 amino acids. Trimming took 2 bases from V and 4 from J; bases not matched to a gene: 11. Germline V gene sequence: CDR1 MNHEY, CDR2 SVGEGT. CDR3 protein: CASSYPIGGGKYEQYF. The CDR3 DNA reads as TGTGCCAGCAGTTACCCGATTGGCGGGGGAAAATACGAGCAGTACTTC.

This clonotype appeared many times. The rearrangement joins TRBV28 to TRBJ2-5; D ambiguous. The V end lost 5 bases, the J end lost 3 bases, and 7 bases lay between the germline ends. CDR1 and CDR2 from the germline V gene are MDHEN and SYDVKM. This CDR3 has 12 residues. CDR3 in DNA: TGTGCCAGCAGTCAGCCAGAAGAGACCCAGTACTTC. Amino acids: CASSQPEETQYF. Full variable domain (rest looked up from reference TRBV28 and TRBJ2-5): DVKVTQSSRYLVKRTGEKVFLECVQDMDHENMFWYRQDPGLGLRLIYFSYDVKMKEKGDIPEGYSVSREKKERFSLILESASTNQTSMYLCASSQPEETQYFGPGTRLLVL.

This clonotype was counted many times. CDR3 DNA sequence: TGTGCCAGCAGTTCCTATGGGACTAGCACCGGGGAGCTGTTTTTT. Translated, it gives CASSSYGTSTGELFF. The chain links TRBV28 to TRBJ2-2; the match to TRBD2 covers 8 bases. V shed 4 bases and J 4 bases; nucleotides not matched to a gene: 5. The CDR3 is made up of 15 amino acids. Germline lookup yields CDR1 MDHEN and CDR2 SYDVKM.

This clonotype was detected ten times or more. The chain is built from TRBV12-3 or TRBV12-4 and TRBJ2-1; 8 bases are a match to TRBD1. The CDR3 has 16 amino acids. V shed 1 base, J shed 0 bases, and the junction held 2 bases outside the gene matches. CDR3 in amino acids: CASSLVTGGSYNEQFF. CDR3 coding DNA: TGTGCCAGCAGTTTAGTTACAGGGGGCTCCTACAATGAGCAGTTCTTC.

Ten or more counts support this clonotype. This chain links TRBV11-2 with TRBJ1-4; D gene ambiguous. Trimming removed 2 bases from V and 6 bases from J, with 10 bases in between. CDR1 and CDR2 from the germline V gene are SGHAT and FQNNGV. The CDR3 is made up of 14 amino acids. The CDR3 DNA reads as TGTGCCAGCAGCTTATTAGGGTCGTATGAAAAACTGTTTTTT. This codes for CASSLLGSYEKLFF.

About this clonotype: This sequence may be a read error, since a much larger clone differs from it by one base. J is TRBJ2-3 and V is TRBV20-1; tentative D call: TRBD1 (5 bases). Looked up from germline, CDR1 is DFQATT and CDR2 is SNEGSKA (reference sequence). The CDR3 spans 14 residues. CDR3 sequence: CSARVGTGEDAQYF. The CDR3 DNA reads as TGCAGTGCTAGAGTGGGAACAGGTGAAGATGCGCAGTATTTT.

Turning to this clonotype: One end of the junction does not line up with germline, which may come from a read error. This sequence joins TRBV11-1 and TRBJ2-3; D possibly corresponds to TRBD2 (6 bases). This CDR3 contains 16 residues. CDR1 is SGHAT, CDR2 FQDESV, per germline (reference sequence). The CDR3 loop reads CAGSYEASVSIDTQYF. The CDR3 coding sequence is TGTGCCGGCAGCTACGAAGCTAGCGTAAGCATAGATACGCAGTATTTT.

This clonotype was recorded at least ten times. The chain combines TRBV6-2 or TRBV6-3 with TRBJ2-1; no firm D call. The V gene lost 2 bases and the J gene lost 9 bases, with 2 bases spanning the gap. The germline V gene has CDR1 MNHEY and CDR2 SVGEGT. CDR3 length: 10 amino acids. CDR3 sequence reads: CASSYGEQFF. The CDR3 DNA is TGTGCCAGCAGTTACGGTGAGCAGTTCTTC.

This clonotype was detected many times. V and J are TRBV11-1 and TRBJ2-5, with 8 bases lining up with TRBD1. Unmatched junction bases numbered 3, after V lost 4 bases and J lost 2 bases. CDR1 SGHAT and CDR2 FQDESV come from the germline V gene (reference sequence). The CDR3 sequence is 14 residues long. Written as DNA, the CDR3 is TGTGCCAGCAGCTCGTACAGGGGGCAAGAGACCCAGTACTTC. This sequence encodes CASSSYRGQETQYF.

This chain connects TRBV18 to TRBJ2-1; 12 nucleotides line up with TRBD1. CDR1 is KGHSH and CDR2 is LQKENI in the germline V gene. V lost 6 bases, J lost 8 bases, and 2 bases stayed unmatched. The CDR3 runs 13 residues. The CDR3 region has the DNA TGTGCCAGCTCGGGACAGGGGGCCTATGAGCAGTTCTTC. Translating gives CASSGQGAYEQFF.

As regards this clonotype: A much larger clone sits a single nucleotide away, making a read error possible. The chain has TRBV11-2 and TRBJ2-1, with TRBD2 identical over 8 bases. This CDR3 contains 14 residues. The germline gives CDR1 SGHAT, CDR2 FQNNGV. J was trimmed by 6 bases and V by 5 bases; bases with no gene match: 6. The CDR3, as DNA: TGTGCCAGCAGCCCGACTAGCGTGGGCAATGAGCAGTTCTTC. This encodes CASSPTSVGNEQFF. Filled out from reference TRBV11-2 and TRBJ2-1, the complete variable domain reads EAGVAQSPRYKIIEKRQSVAFWCNPISGHATLYWYQQILGQGPKLLIQFQNNGVVDDSQLPKDRFSAERLKGVDSTLKIQPAKLEDSAVYLCASSPTSVGNEQFFGPGTRLTVL.

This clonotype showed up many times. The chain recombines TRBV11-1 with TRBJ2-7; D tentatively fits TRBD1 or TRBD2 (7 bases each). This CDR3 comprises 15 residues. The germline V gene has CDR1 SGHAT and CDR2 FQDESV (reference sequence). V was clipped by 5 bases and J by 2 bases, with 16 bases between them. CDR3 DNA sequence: TGTGCCAGCAGCACAGGGGAGGGCAGTACCTACGAGCAGTACTTC. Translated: CASSTGEGSTYEQYF.

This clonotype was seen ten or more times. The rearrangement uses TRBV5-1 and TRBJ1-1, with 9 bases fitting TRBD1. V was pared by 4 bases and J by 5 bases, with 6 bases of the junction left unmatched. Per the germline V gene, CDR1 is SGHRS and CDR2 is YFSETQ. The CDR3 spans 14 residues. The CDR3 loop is CASSIGQGRTEAFF. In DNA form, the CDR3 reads TGCGCCAGCAGCATAGGACAGGGGAGAACTGAAGCTTTCTTT.

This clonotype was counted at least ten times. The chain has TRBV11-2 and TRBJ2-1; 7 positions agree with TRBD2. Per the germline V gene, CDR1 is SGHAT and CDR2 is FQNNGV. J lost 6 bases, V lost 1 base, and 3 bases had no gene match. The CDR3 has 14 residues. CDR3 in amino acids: CASSLGGSANEQFF. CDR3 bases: TGTGCCAGCAGCTTAGGCGGGAGTGCCAATGAGCAGTTCTTC.

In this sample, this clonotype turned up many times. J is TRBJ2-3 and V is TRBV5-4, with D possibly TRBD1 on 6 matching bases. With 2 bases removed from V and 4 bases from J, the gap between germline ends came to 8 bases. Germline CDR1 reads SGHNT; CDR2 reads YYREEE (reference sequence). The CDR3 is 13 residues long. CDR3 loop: CASSFPGADTQYF. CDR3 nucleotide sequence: TGTGCCAGCAGCTTTCCAGGGGCAGATACGCAGTATTTT.

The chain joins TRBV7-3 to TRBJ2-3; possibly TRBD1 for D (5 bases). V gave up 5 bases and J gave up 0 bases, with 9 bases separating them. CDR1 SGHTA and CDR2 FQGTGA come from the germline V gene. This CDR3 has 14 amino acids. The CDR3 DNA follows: TGTGCCAGCAGCCCAGGGTTAAGCACAGATACGCAGTATTTT. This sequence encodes CASSPGLSTDTQYF. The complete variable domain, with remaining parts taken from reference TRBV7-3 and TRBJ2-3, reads GAGVSQTPSNKVTEKGKYVELRCDPISGHTALYWYRQSLGQGPEFLIYFQGTGAADDSGLPNDRFFAVRPEGSVSTLKIQRTERGDSAVYLCASSPGLSTDTQYFGPGTRLTVL.

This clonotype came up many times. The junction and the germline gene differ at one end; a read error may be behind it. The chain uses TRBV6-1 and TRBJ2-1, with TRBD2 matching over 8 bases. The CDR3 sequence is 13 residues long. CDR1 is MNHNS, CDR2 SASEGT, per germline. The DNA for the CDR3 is TGTGCCAGCAGTGAAGTGGACGGGACTAGTCGTCTCTTC. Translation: CASSEVDGTSRLF.